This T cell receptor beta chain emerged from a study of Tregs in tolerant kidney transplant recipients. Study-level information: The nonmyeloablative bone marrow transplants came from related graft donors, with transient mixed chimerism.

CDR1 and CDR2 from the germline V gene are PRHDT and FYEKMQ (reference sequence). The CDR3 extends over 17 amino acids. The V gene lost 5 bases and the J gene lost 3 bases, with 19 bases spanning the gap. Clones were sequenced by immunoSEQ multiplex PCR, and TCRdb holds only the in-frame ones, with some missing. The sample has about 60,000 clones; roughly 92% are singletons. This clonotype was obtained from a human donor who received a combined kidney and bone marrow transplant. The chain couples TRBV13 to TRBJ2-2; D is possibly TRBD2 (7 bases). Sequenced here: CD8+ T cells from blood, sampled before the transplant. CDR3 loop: CASSPQMGGPDTGELFF. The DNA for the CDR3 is TGTGCCAGCAGCCCCCAGATGGGGGGGCCTGACACCGGGGAGCTGTTTTTT.